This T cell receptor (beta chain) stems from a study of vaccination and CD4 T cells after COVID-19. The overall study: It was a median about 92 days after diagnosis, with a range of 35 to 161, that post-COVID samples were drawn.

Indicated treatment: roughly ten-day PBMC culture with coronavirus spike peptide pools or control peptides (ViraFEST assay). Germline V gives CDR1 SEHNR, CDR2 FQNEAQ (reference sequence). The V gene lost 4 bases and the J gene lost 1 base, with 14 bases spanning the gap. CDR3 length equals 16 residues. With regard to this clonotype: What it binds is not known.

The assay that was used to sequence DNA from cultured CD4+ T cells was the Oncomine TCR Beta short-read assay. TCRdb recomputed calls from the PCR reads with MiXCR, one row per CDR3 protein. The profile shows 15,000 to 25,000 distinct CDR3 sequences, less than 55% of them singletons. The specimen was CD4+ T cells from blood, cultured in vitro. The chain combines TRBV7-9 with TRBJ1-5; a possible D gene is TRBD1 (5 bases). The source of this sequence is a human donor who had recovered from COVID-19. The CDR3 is CASSSARSGSNQPQHF. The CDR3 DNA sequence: TGTGCCAGCAGCTCCGCTAGGTCAGGGAGCAATCAGCCCCAGCATTTT.